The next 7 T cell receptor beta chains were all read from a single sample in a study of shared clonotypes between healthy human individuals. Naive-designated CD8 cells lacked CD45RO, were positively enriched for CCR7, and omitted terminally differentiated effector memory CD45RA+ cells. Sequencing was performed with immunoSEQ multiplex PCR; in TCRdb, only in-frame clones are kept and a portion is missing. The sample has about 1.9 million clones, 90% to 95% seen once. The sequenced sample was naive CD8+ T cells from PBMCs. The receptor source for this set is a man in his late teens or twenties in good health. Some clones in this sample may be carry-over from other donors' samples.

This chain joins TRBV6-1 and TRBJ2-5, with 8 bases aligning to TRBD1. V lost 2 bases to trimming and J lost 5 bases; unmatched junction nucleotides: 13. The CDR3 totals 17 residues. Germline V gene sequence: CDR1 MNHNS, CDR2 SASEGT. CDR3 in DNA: TGTGCCAGCAGTGAACACCTAGACAGGGGCGAGGAGGAGACCCAGTACTTC. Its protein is CASSEHLDRGEEETQYF.

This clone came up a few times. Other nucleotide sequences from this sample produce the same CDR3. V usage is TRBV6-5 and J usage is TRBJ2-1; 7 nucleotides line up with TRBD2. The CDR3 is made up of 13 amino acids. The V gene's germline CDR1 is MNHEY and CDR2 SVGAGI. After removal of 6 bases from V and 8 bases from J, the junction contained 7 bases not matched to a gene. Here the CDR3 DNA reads TGTGCCAGCAGCCCCCTGGGGGGGGATGAGCAGTTCTTC. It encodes CASSPLGGDEQFF.

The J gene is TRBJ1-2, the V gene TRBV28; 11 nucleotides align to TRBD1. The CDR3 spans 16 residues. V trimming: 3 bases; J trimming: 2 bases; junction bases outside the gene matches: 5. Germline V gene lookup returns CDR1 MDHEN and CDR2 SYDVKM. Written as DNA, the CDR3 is TGTGCCAGCAGTTTCAAGGACAGGGGGCTGAACTATGGCTACACCTTC. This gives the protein CASSFKDRGLNYGYTF.

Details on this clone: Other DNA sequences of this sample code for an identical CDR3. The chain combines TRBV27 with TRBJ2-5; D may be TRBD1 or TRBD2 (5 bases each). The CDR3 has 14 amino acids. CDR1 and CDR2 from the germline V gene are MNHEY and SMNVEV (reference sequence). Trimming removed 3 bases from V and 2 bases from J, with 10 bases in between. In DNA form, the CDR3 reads TGTGCCAGCAGTTTGAGGGGCGGGCAAGAGACCCAGTACTTC. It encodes CASSLRGGQETQYF.

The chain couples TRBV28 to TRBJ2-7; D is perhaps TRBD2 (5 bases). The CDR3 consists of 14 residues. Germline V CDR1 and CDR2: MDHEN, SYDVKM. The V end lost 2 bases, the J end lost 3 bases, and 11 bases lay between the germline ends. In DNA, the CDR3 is TGTGCCAGCAGTTTAATCACGGGGTTCTACGAGCAGTACTTC. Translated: CASSLITGFYEQYF.

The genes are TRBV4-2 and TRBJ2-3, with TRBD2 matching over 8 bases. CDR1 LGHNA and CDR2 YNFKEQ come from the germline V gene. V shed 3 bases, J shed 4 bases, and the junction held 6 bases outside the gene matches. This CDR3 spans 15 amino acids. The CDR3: CASSHQSGSPDTQYF. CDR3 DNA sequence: TGTGCCAGCAGCCATCAAAGCGGGAGCCCAGATACGCAGTATTTT.

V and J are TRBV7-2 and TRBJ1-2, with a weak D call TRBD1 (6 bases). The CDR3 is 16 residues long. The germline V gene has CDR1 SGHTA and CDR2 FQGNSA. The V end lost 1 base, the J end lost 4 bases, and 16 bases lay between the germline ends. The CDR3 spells CASSLEPGASGYGYTF. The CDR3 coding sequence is TGTGCCAGCAGCTTAGAACCAGGGGCTAGCGGCTATGGCTACACCTTC.